The subject of this entry is one TCR beta chain. Its antigen remains unknown. With a J-beta primer mix and a sample-barcoded 5' primer, a second PCR ran about 7 to 11 cycles. With 12 random nucleotides, a template-switch adaptor tagged each individual cDNA molecule. CDR3-containing paired-end reads numbered at least 2.5 million in each sample. MiXCR, applied by TCRdb to the 5' RACE reads, yields one record per CDR3 protein. The sample lists about 2 million distinct CDR3 sequences, roughly 50% occurring once. The ends were cut back, 8 bases at V and 2 bases at J, with 12 bases in the middle. This CDR3 contains 13 residues. CDR1 is MGHDK and CDR2 is SYGVNS in the germline V gene. PBMCs, at least 6.5 million per sample, were isolated. This specimen comes from a study of blood T cells in healthy people across ages. Study-level results: Across the age range, TCR beta diversity per million T cells fell in a roughly linear way.

This receptor was identified in a woman between 35 and 50 years old in good health. J is TRBJ1-2 and V is TRBV25-1; possibly TRBD1 for D (5 bases). Sequencing used blood. For the CDR3, the DNA is TGTGCCAGCCAGAAACAGGAGAACTATGGCTACACCTTC. Translating it yields CASQKQENYGYTF.